These 20 T cell receptor beta chains were all obtained from the same sample, sequenced in a study of beta chain features in type 1 diabetes. The entirety of the isolated RNA underwent reverse transcription, so expressed TCRB transcripts were sequenced. The protocol was immunoSEQ multiplex PCR, while the TCRdb copy is restricted to in-frame clones and leaves out a portion. Here the sample spans hundreds of thousands of clones, approximately 10% being singletons. The specimen was naive CD4+ T cells from blood. The receptors derive from a woman between 25 and 40 years old in good health.

This sequence joins TRBV10-3 and TRBJ2-7, with D tentatively TRBD1 (6 bases). Trimming shortened V by 7 bases and J by 0 bases, and 13 bases separated the two germline ends. The germline gives CDR1 ENHRY, CDR2 SYGVKD. This CDR3 has 14 residues. CDR3 protein: CAIKSGDISYEQYF. CDR3 nucleotides: TGTGCCATCAAATCAGGGGACATCTCCTACGAGCAGTACTTC.

Here the CDR3 reads CASSREDSASYEQYF. As DNA, the CDR3 is TGCGCCAGCAGCCGAGAGGACAGTGCCTCCTACGAGCAGTACTTC. The V gene is TRBV4-1, the J gene TRBJ2-7; the D gene is possibly TRBD1 (6 bases). The CDR3 is made up of 15 amino acids. Germline values: CDR1 MGHRA, CDR2 YSYEKL. The V end lost 4 bases, the J end lost 0 bases, and 13 bases lay between the germline ends.

The rearrangement uses TRBV28 and TRBJ2-1; 7 positions agree with TRBD2. CDR3 length: 16 residues. Germline trimming cut 4 bases from V and 4 bases from J; bases unmatched to any gene: 10. Germline lookup yields CDR1 MDHEN and CDR2 SYDVKM. CDR3 sequence: CASSSNSGKRYNEQFF. In DNA, the CDR3 is TGTGCCAGCAGTTCCAACAGCGGGAAGCGATACAATGAGCAGTTCTTC.

This clone turned up a few times. This chain uses TRBV6-6 with TRBJ2-7; perhaps TRBD1 as D (5 bases). The CDR3 spans 16 residues. Trimming took off 0 bases at V and 2 bases at J, with 14 bases between the two ends. The germline CDR1 and CDR2 sequences are MNHNY and SVGAGI (reference sequence). Written as DNA, the CDR3 is TGTGCCAGCAGTTACTCGGGGATAGGGGAAGCCTACGAGCAGTACTTC. It encodes CASSYSGIGEAYEQYF.

This clone was observed a few times. The gene calls are TRBV5-1 and TRBJ2-1, with D possibly matching TRBD2 (6 bases). The V end lost 0 bases, the J end lost 3 bases, and 7 bases lay between the germline ends. Germline V gene lookup returns CDR1 SGHRS and CDR2 YFSETQ. There are 14 residues in the CDR3. The CDR3 DNA reads TGCGCCAGCAGCTTGGGGCGGGGCTACAATGAGCAGTTCTTC. Translated: CASSLGRGYNEQFF. Full variable domain (outside the CDR3, taken from reference TRBV5-1 and TRBJ2-1): KAGVTQTPRYLIKTRGQQVTLSCSPISGHRSVSWYQQTPGQGLQFLFEYFSETQRNKGNFPGRFSGRQFSNSRSEMNVSTLELGDSALYLCASSLGRGYNEQFFGPGTRLTVL.

The chain has TRBV15 and TRBJ2-1; 12 nucleotides match TRBD1. From germline, CDR1 is LNHNV and CDR2 YYDKDF (reference sequence). The CDR3 loop spans 14 amino acids. The ends lost 7 bases at V and 7 bases at J; junction bases unmatched: 5. The chain's CDR3 is CATNRDRGPNEQFF. In nucleotides, the CDR3 is TGTGCCACCAACCGGGACAGGGGGCCGAATGAGCAGTTCTTC.

This clone showed up just a few times. The chain joins TRBV21-1 to TRBJ2-3; the table calls TRBD2, which could not be checked here. TRBV21-1 is reported as a pseudogene. The CDR3 spans 16 residues. The CDR3, as DNA: TGTGCCAGCAGCAAAGAACTAGCGGAAAGCACAGATACGCAGTATTTT. It codes for CASSKELAESTDTQYF.

This clone was seen a single time. The genes are TRBV27 and TRBJ2-7; D not certain. CDR3 length equals 14 residues. The germline V gene encodes CDR1 MNHEY and CDR2 SMNVEV (reference sequence). V lost 5 bases and J lost 4, with 15 bases in between. This CDR3 reads CASSAANTDYEQYF. The CDR3 DNA follows: TGTGCCAGCAGTGCAGCCAACACAGATTACGAGCAGTACTTC.

This chain links TRBV7-2 with TRBJ2-5, with D perhaps matching TRBD2 (5 bases). The V end was cut by 5 bases, the J end by 3 bases, with 10 bases between. In germline, CDR1 is SGHTA, CDR2 FQGNSA. CDR3 length equals 13 residues. The CDR3 loop reads CASSDRLKETQYF. The DNA of the CDR3 is TGTGCCAGCAGCGATCGACTAAAAGAGACCCAGTACTTC. Based on the CDR3 plus reference TRBV7-2 and TRBJ2-5, the full variable domain is GAGVSQSPSNKVTEKGKDVELRCDPISGHTALYWYRQSLGQGLEFLIYFQGNSAPDKSGLPSDRFSAERTGGSVSTLTIQRTQQEDSAVYLCASSDRLKETQYFGPGTRLLVL.

This chain connects TRBV27 to TRBJ2-3; D is undetermined. This CDR3 region has 13 residues. The germline V and J ends were trimmed by 2 bases and 4 bases, with 7 bases remaining between them. The germline gives CDR1 MNHEY, CDR2 SMNVEV (reference sequence). The CDR3 loop reads CASSLVQADTQYF. The CDR3 region has the DNA TGTGCCAGCAGTTTAGTTCAGGCAGATACGCAGTATTTT.

This clone has only a few counts. The chain recombines TRBV6-5 with TRBJ2-1, with TRBD2 as a possible D gene (5 bases). The V and J ends lost 8 bases and 7 bases respectively, with 18 bases between them. Germline V lookup: CDR1 MNHEY, CDR2 SVGAGI. This CDR3 has 14 amino acids. Here the CDR3 DNA reads TGTGCCAGCGCGGGCCCTCCTAGGAGGAATGAGCAGTTCTTC. Translation gives CASAGPPRRNEQFF.

The rearrangement joins TRBV6-4 to TRBJ2-1; TRBD2 aligns across 8 bases. After removal of 3 bases from V and 4 bases from J, the junction contained 5 bases not matched to a gene. The CDR3 covers 15 residues. Germline CDR1 and CDR2: MRHNA and SNTAGT. CDR3 DNA: TGTGCCAGCAGTGAAACGACTAGCGCGTACAATGAGCAGTTCTTC. It is translated as CASSETTSAYNEQFF.

V and J are TRBV5-6 and TRBJ1-4, with 11 bases aligning to TRBD1. CDR3 length: 15 amino acids. V dropped 2 bases and J dropped 7; count of bases not matched to a gene: 4. Germline CDR1 is SGHDT and CDR2 is YYEEEE. The CDR3 sequence: CASSFVGQGVEKLFF. CDR3 in DNA: TGTGCCAGCAGCTTTGTGGGACAGGGGGTTGAAAAACTGTTTTTT.

This clone was seen a handful of times. The chain couples TRBV18 to TRBJ2-5; 9 nucleotides match TRBD2. Germline CDR1 and CDR2: KGHSH and LQKENI. CDR3 size: 14 residues. The junction had 7 bases not matched to a gene; V was cut back by 6 bases and J by 5 bases. The CDR3 loop is CASSPGLAPETQYF. Written as DNA, the CDR3 is TGTGCCAGCTCTCCCGGACTAGCGCCGGAGACCCAGTACTTC. The full variable domain, its missing parts supplied by reference TRBV18 and TRBJ2-5, is NAGVMQNPRHLVRRRGQEARLRCSPMKGHSHVYWYRQLPEEGLKFMVYLQKENIIDESGMPKERFSAEFPKEGPSILRIQQVVRGDSAAYFCASSPGLAPETQYFGPGTRLLVL.

The CDR3 loop reads CASSAGQGRGYTF. In DNA form, the CDR3 reads TGTGCCAGCAGCGCCGGACAGGGAAGAGGCTACACCTTC. The V gene is TRBV6-5, the J gene TRBJ1-2; 8 bases align to TRBD1. The V gene's germline CDR1 is MNHEY and CDR2 SVGAGI. CDR3 length: 13 amino acids. V shed 6 bases, J shed 8 bases, and the junction held 8 bases outside the gene matches.

The genes are TRBV28 and TRBJ2-7; TRBD1 is a possible D gene (5 bases). This CDR3 has 10 amino acids. The germline V gene encodes CDR1 MDHEN and CDR2 SYDVKM. Trimming pared 6 bases from V and 9 bases from J, leaving 9 bases between. CDR3 loop: CASRGLGQYF. The CDR3 bases are TGTGCCAGCAGGGGGCTCGGGCAGTACTTC. The variable domain in full, completed from reference TRBV28 and TRBJ2-7, reads DVKVTQSSRYLVKRTGEKVFLECVQDMDHENMFWYRQDPGLGLRLIYFSYDVKMKEKGDIPEGYSVSREKKERFSLILESASTNQTSMYLCASRGLGQYFGPGTRLTVT.

The rearrangement joins TRBV15 to TRBJ1-3; TRBD1 is a possible D gene (5 bases). The CDR3 spans 15 residues. Germline loops: CDR1 LNHNV, CDR2 YYDKDF (reference sequence). Trimming took 1 base from V and 3 from J, leaving 10 bases between them. CDR3 in DNA: TGTGCCACCAGCAGAGTTGGGGGGGATGGAAACACCATATATTTT. It is translated as CATSRVGGDGNTIYF.

This sequence joins TRBV7-9 and TRBJ2-1; 9 bases are shared with TRBD1. The CDR3 has 16 residues. CDR1 is SEHNR, CDR2 FQNEAQ, per germline (reference sequence). V gave up 4 bases and J gave up 1 base; unmatched junction bases: 5. The CDR3 DNA reads TGTGCCAGCAGCTCCCCCGGGACAGGGTCCTACAATGAGCAGTTCTTC. Translated: CASSSPGTGSYNEQFF.

The chain combines TRBV7-8 with TRBJ2-6; 7 positions agree with TRBD1. The junction had 8 bases not matched to a gene; V was cut back by 5 bases and J by 1 base. CDR3 length: 17 amino acids. CDR1 SGHVS and CDR2 FQNEAQ come from the germline V gene. DNA of the CDR3: TGTGCCAGCAGCCTATACGCACAGGGGTCTGGGGCCAACGTCCTGACTTTC. Protein sequence: CASSLYAQGSGANVLTF.

This chain joins TRBV15 and TRBJ2-5, with unresolved D. Germline V CDR1 and CDR2: LNHNV, YYDKDF (reference sequence). V gave up 5 bases and J gave up 5 bases, with 12 bases separating them. The CDR3 is made up of 13 amino acids. CDR3 region: CATSVEFAETQYF. The CDR3 DNA is TGTGCCACCAGCGTAGAGTTTGCTGAGACCCAGTACTTC.